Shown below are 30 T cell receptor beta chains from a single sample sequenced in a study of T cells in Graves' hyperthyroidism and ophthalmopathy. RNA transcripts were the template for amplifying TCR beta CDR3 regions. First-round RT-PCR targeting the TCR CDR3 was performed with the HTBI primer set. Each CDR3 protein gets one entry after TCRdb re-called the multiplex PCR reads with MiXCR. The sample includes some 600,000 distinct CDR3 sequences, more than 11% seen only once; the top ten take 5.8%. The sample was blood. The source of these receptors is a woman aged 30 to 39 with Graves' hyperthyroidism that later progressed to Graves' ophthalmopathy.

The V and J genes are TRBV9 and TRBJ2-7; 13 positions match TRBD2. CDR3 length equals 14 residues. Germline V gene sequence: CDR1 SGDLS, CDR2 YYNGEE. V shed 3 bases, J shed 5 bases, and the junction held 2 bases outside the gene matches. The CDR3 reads CASSGTSGSDEQYF. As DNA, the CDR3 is TGTGCCAGCAGCGGGACTAGCGGGAGTGACGAGCAGTACTTC.

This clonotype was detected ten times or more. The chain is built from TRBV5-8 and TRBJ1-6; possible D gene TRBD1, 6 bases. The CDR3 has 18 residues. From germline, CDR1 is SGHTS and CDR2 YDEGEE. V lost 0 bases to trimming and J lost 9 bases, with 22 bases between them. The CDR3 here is CASSLALRGAGVPSPLHF. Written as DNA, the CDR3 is TGTGCCAGCAGCTTGGCCCTCCGGGGGGCTGGGGTCCCTTCACCCCTCCACTTT.

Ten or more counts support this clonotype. The CDR3 sequence is CASTFDRFLNTEAFF. The CDR3 DNA reads as TGTGCCAGCACCTTTGACAGATTCCTCAACACTGAAGCTTTCTTT. The rearrangement links TRBV5-6 to TRBJ1-1; D is perhaps TRBD1 (5 bases). V was cut by 6 bases and J by 2 bases, with 17 bases left in between. The germline V gene encodes CDR1 SGHDT and CDR2 YYEEEE. This CDR3 has 15 residues.

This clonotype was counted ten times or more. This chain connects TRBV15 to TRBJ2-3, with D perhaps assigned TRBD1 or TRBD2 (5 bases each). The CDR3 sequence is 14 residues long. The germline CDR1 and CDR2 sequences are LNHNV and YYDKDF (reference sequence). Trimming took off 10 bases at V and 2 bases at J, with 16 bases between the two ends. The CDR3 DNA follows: TGTGCCAGCAGAGGGGTACGGCTCACAGATACGCAGTATTTT. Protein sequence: CASRGVRLTDTQYF.

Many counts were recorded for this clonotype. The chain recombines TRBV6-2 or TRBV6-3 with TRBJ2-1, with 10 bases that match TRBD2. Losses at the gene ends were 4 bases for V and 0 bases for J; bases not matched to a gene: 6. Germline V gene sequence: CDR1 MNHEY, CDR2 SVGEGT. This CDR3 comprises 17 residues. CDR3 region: CASSFLAGGRSYNEQFF. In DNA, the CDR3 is TGTGCCAGCAGTTTCTTAGCGGGAGGCCGCTCCTACAATGAGCAGTTCTTC.

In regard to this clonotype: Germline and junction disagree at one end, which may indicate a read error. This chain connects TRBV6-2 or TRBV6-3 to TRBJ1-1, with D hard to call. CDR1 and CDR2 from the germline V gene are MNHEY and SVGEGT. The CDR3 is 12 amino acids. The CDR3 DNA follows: TGTGCCGGCAGTTACTCGGGGACTGAAGCTTTCTTT. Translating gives CAGSYSGTEAFF.

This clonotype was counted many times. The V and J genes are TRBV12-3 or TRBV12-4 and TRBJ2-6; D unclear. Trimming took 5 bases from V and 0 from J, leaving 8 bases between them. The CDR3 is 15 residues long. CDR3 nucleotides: TGTGCCAGCAGTCCCTACAGCTCTGGGGCCAACGTCCTGACTTTC. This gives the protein CASSPYSSGANVLTF.

CDR3 coding DNA: TGTGCCAGCAGTCCTTCCCGGTGGGCAGCCCAGAACGAGCAGTACTTC. Protein: CASSPSRWAAQNEQYF. This sequence joins TRBV12-3 or TRBV12-4 and TRBJ2-7; D is unclear. The CDR3 sequence is 16 residues long. Trimming removed 5 bases from V and 5 bases from J, with 22 bases in between.

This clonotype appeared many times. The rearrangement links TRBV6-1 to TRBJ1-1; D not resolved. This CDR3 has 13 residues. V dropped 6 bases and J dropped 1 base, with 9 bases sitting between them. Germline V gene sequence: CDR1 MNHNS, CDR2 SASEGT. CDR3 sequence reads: CASRFGQNTEAFF. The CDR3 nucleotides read TGTGCCAGCAGGTTTGGGCAGAACACTGAAGCTTTCTTT.

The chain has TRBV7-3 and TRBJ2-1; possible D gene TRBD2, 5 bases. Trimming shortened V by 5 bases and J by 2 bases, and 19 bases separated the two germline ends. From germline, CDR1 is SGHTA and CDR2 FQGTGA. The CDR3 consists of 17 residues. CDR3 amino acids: CASSLYPDSRTYNEQFF. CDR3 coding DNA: TGTGCCAGCAGCCTCTACCCGGACTCCAGGACCTACAATGAGCAGTTCTTC. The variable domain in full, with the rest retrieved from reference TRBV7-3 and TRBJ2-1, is GAGVSQTPSNKVTEKGKYVELRCDPISGHTALYWYRQSLGQGPEFLIYFQGTGAADDSGLPNDRFFAVRPEGSVSTLKIQRTERGDSAVYLCASSLYPDSRTYNEQFFGPGTRLTVL.

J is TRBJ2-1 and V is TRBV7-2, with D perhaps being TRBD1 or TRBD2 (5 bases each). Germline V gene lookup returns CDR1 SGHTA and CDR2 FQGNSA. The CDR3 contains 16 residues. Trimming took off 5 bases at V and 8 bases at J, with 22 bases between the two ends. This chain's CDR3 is CASSKVGIVGGYEQFF. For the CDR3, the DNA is TGTGCCAGCAGCAAAGTGGGCATCGTTGGGGGATATGAGCAGTTCTTC.

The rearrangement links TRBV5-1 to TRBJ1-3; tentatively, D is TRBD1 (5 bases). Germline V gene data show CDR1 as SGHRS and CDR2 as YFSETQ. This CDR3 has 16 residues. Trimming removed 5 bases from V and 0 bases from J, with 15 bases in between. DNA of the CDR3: TGCGCCAGCAGGCCACAGGCTACAAGCTCTGGAAACACCATATATTTT. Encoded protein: CASRPQATSSGNTIYF.

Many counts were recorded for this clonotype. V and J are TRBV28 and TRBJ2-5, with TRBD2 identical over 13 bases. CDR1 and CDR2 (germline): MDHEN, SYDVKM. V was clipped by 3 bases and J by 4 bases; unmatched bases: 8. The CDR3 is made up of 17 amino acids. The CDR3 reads CASSFLGLAGEGETQYF. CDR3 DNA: TGTGCCAGCAGTTTCTTAGGACTAGCGGGAGAGGGAGAGACCCAGTACTTC.

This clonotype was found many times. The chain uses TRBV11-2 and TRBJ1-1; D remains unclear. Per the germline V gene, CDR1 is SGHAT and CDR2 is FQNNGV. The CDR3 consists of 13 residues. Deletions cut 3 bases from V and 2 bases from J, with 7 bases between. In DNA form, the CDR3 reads TGTGCCAGCAGCTTCCTCTTCAACACTGAAGCTTTCTTT. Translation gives CASSFLFNTEAFF.

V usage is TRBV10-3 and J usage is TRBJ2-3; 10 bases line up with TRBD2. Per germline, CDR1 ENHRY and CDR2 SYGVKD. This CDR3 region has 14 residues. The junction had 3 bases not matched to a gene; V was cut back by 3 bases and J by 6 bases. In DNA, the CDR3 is TGTGCCATCAGTGATCTAGCGGGAGTGGATACGCAGTATTTT. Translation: CAISDLAGVDTQYF.

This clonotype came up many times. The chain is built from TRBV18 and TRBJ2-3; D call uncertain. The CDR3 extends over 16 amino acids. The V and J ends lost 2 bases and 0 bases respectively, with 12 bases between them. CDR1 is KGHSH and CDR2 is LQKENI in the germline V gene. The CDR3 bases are TGTGCCAGCTCACCAACCGACGGAATTAGCACAGATACGCAGTATTTT. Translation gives CASSPTDGISTDTQYF.

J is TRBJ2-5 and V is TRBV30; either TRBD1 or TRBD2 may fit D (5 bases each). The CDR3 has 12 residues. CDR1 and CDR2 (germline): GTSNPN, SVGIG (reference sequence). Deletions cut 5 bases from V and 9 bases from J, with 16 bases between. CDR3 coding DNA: TGTGCCTGGGCAGAGGGACCCCCGGCCCAGTACTTC. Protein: CAWAEGPPAQYF.

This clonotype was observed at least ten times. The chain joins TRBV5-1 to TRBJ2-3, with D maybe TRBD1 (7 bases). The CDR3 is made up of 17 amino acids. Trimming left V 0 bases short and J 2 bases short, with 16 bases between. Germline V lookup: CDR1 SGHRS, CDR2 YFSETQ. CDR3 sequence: CASSLGGGGLSTDTQYF. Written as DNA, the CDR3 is TGCGCCAGCAGCTTGGGAGGAGGGGGCTTATCCACAGATACGCAGTATTTT.

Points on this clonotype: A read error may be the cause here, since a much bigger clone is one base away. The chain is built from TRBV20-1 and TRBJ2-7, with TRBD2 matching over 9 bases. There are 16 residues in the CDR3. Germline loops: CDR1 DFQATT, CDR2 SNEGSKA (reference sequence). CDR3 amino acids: CGARDHQREVAYEQYF. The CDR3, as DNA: TGCGGTGCTAGAGACCATCAGCGGGAGGTCGCCTACGAGCAGTACTTC.

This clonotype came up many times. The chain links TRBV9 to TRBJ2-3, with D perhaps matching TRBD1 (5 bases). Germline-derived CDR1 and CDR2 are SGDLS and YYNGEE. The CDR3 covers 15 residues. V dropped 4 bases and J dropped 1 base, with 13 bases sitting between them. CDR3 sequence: CASSKGPTGTDTQYF. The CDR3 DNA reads TGTGCCAGCAGCAAGGGGCCCACTGGCACAGATACGCAGTATTTT. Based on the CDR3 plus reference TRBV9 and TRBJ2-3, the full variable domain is DSGVTQTPKHLITATGQRVTLRCSPRSGDLSVYWYQQSLDQGLQFLIQYYNGEERAKGNILERFSAQQFPDLHSELNLSSLELGDSALYFCASSKGPTGTDTQYFGPGTRLTVL.

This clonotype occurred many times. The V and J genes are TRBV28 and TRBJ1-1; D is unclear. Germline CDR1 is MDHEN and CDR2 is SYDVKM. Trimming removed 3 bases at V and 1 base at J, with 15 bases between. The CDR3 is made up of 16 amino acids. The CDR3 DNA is TGTGCCAGCAGTTTGCCCGGGTCACCGGGGAACACTGAAGCTTTCTTT. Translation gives CASSLPGSPGNTEAFF.

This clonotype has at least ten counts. The CDR3 bases are TGCGCCAGCAGTGAACAGGACGGAAAACTGTTTTTT. Translated, it gives CASSEQDGKLFF. This rearrangement joins TRBV10-1 to TRBJ1-4; the D gene is possibly TRBD1 (5 bases). V lost 3 bases and J 10 bases, leaving 9 bases between the germline ends. The CDR3 totals 12 residues. Germline CDR1 is WNHNN and CDR2 is SYGVQD (reference sequence).

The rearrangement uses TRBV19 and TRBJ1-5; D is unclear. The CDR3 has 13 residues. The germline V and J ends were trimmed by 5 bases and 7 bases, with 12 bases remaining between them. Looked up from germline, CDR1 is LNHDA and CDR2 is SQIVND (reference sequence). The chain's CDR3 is CASSPSLTQPQHF. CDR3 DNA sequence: TGTGCCAGTAGTCCATCACTGACACAGCCCCAGCATTTT.

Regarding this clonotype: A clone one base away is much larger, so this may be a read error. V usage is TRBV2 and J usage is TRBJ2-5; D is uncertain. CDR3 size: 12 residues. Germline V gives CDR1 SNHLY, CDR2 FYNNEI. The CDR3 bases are TGTACCAGCAGTGATTTAGGAGAGACCCAGTACTTC. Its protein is CTSSDLGETQYF.

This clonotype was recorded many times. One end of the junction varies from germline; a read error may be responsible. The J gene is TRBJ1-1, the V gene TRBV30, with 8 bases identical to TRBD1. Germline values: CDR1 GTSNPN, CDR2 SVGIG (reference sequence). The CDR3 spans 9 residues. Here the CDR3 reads CAGGDRAFF. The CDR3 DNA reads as TGCGCAGGGGGCGACCGGGCTTTCTTT.

The CDR3 DNA reads TGTGCCAGCAGTGTGGACAGGGGAAGTGGAGGCTACACCTTC. Residues: CASSVDRGSGGYTF. This sequence joins TRBV12-3 or TRBV12-4 and TRBJ1-2; 9 positions match TRBD1. V shed 5 bases, J shed 8 bases, and the junction held 9 bases outside the gene matches. This CDR3 is 14 amino acids long.

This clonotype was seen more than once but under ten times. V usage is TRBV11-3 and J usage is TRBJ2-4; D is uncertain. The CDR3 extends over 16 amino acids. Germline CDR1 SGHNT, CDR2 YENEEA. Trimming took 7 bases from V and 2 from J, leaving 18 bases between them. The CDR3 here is CASNLILSGTKNIQYF. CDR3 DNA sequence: TGTGCCAGCAACCTTATCCTGAGTGGGACCAAAAACATTCAGTACTTC.

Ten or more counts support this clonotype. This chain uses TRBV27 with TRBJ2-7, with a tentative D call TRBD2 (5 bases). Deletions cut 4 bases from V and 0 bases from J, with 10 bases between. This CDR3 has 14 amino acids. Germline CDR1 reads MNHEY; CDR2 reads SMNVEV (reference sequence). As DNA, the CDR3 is TGTGCCAGCAGTTACACGGGAAGCTCCTACGAGCAGTACTTC. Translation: CASSYTGSSYEQYF.

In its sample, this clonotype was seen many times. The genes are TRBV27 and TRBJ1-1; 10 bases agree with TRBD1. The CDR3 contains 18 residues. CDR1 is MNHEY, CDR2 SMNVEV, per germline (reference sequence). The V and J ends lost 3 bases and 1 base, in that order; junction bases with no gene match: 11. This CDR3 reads CASSLHPGTGVRNTEAFF. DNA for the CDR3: TGTGCCAGCAGTTTGCATCCCGGGACAGGGGTTCGGAACACTGAAGCTTTCTTT.

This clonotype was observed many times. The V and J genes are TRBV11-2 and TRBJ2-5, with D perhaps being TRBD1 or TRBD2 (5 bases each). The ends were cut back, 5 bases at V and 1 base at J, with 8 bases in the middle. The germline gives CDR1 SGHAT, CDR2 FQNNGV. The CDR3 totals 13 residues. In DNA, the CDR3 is TGTGCCAGCAGCGGGGACGTCCAAGAGACCCAGTACTTC. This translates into CASSGDVQETQYF. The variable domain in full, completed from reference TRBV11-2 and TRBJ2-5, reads EAGVAQSPRYKIIEKRQSVAFWCNPISGHATLYWYQQILGQGPKLLIQFQNNGVVDDSQLPKDRFSAERLKGVDSTLKIQPAKLEDSAVYLCASSGDVQETQYFGPGTRLLVL.